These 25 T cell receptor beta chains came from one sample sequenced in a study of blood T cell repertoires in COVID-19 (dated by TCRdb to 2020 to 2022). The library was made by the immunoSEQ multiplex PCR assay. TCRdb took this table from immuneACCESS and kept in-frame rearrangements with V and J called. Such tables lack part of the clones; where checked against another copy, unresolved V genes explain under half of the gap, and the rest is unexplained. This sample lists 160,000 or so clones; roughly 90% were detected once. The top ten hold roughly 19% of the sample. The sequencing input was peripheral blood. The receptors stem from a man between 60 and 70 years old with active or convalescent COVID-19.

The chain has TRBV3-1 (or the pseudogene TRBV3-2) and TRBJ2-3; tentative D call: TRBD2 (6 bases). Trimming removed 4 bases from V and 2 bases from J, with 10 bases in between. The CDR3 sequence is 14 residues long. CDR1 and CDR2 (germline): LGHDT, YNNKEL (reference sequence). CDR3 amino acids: CASSPGTYTDTQYF. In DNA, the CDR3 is TGTGCCAGCAGCCCCGGGACTTACACAGATACGCAGTATTTT.

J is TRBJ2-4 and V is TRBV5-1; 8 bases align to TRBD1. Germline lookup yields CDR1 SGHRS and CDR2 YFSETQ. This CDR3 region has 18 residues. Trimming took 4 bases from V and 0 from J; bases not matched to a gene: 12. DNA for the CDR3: TGCGCCAGCAGCCTTACGCGGACAGGGATGGGAGCCAAAAACATTCAGTACTTC. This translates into CASSLTRTGMGAKNIQYF. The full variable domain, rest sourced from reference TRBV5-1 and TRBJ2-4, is KAGVTQTPRYLIKTRGQQVTLSCSPISGHRSVSWYQQTPGQGLQFLFEYFSETQRNKGNFPGRFSGRQFSNSRSEMNVSTLELGDSALYLCASSLTRTGMGAKNIQYFGAGTRLSVL.

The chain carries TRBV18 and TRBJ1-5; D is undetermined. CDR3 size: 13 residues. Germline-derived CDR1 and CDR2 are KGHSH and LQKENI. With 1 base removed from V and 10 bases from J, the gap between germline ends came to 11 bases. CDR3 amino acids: CASSPQQSEPQHF. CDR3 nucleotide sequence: TGTGCCAGCTCACCACAGCAGAGCGAACCCCAGCATTTT. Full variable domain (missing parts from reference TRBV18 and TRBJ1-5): NAGVMQNPRHLVRRRGQEARLRCSPMKGHSHVYWYRQLPEEGLKFMVYLQKENIIDESGMPKERFSAEFPKEGPSILRIQQVVRGDSAAYFCASSPQQSEPQHFGDGTRLSIL.

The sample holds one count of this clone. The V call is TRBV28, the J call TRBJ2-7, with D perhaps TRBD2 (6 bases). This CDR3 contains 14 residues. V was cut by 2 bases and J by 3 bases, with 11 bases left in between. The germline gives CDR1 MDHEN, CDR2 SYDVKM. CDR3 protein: CASSLGGSNYEQYF. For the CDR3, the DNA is TGTGCCAGCAGTTTAGGGGGGTCCAACTACGAGCAGTACTTC.

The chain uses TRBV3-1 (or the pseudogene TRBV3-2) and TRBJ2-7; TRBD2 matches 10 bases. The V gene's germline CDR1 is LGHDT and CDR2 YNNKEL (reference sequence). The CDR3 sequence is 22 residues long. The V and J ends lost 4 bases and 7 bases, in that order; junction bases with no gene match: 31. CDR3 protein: CASSLRGPLAGPRNPWPGEQYF. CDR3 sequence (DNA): TGTGCCAGCAGCCTTCGAGGGCCACTAGCGGGACCACGGAACCCCTGGCCGGGAGAGCAGTACTTC.

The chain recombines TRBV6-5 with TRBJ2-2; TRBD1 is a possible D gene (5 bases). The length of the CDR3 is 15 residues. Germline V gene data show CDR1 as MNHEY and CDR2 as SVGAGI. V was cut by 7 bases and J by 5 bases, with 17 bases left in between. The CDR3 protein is CASTQGTLGTGELFF. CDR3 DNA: TGTGCCAGCACGCAGGGCACCTTGGGAACCGGGGAGCTGTTTTTT.

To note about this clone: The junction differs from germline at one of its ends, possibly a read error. CDR3 DNA: TGTGCCAGCAGTTTAGCTCGGACTAGCTTATATGGCTACACCTTC. This gives the protein CASSLARTSLYGYTF. The chain carries TRBV7-9 and TRBJ1-2; unclear D gene. The CDR3 is 15 amino acids. The germline V gene encodes CDR1 SEHNR and CDR2 FQNEAQ (reference sequence). Based on the CDR3 plus reference TRBV7-9 and TRBJ1-2, the full variable domain is DTGVSQNPRHKITKRGQNVTFRCDPISEHNRLYWYRQTLGQGPEFLTYFQNEAQLEKSRLLSDRFSAERPKGSFSTLEIQRTEQGDSAMYLCASSLARTSLYGYTFGSGTRLTVV.

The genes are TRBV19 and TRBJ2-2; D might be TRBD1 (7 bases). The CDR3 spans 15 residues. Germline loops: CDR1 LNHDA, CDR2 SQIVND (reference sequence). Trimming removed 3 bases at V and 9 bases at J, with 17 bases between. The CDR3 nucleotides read TGTGCCAGTAGTATGGGGAGCAGGGGGGCCTGGGAGCTGTTTTTT. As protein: CASSMGSRGAWELFF.

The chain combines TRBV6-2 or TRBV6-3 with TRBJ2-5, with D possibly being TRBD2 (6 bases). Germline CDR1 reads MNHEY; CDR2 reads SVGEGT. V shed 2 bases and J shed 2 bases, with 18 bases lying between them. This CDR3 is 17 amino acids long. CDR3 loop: CASSYPAEAGRQETQYF. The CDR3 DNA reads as TGTGCCAGCAGTTACCCGGCCGAGGCGGGGAGGCAAGAGACCCAGTACTTC.

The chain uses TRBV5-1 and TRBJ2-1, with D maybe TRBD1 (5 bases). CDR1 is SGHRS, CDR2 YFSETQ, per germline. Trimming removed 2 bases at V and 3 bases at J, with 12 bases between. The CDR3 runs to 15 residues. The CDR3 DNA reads TGCGCCAGCAGCTTAAGAACAGGCTTCTACAATGAGCAGTTCTTC. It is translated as CASSLRTGFYNEQFF.

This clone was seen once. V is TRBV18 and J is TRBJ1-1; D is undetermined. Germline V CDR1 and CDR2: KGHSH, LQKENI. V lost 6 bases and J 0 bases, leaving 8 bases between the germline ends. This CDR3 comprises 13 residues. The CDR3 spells CASSPSLNTEAFF. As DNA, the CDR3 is TGTGCCAGCTCCCCGTCCTTGAACACTGAAGCTTTCTTT.

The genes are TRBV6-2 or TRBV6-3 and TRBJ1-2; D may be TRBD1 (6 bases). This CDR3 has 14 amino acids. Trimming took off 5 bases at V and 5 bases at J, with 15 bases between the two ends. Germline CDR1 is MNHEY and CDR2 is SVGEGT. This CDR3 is CASSQQGTGYGYTF. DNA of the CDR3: TGTGCCAGCAGTCAACAGGGAACCGGTTATGGCTACACCTTC.

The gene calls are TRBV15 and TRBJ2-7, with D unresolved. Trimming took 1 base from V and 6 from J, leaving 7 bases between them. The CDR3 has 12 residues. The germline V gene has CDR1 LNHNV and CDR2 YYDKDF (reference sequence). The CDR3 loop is CATSRVDFEQYF. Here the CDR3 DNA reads TGTGCCACCAGCAGAGTCGACTTCGAGCAGTACTTC.

Here the CDR3 DNA reads TGTGCCAGCTCACCACCGGGGGGAGGCTACACCTTC. This codes for CASSPPGGGYTF. The chain is built from TRBV18 and TRBJ1-2; tentative D call: TRBD1 (5 bases). The CDR3 sequence is 12 residues long. The germline V gene has CDR1 KGHSH and CDR2 LQKENI. Trimming took 0 bases from V and 8 from J, leaving 7 bases between them.

As DNA, the CDR3 is TGTGCCAGCAGCTCCATCACAACTAATGAAAAACTGTTTTTT. Its protein product is CASSSITTNEKLFF. The chain is built from TRBV14 and TRBJ1-4; no clear D. Trimming took off 5 bases at V and 0 bases at J, with 7 bases between the two ends. CDR3 length: 14 residues. Germline CDR1 is SGHDN and CDR2 is FVKESK.

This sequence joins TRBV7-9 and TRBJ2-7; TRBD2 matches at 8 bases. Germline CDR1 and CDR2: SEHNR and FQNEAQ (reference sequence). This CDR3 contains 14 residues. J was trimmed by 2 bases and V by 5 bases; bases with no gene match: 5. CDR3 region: CASSAGGRTYEQYF. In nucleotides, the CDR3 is TGTGCCAGCAGCGCGGGGGGACGGACCTACGAGCAGTACTTC.

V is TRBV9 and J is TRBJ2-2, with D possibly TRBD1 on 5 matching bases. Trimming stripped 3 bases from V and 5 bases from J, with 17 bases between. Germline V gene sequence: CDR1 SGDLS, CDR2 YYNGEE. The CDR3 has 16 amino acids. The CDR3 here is CASSGSRSQGTGELFF. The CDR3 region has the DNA TGTGCCAGCAGCGGGTCCAGATCCCAGGGAACCGGGGAGCTGTTTTTT.

Here the CDR3 DNA reads TGCGCCAGCAGCTTGGGCCGAGCGGGACTAGCGGGTGTGGGGTTCTACAATGAGCAGTTCTTC. Its translation: CASSLGRAGLAGVGFYNEQFF. The gene calls are TRBV5-1 and TRBJ2-1, with 12 bases that match TRBD2. In germline, CDR1 is SGHRS, CDR2 YFSETQ. This CDR3 is built from 21 residues. V was pared by 0 bases and J by 3 bases, with 16 bases of the junction left unmatched.

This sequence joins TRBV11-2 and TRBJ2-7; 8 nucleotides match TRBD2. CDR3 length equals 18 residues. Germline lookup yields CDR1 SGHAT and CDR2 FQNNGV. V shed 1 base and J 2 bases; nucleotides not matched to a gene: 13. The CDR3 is CASSLVGNSGASPYEQYF. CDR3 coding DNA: TGTGCCAGCAGCTTAGTTGGGAATAGCGGGGCCTCTCCCTACGAGCAGTACTTC.

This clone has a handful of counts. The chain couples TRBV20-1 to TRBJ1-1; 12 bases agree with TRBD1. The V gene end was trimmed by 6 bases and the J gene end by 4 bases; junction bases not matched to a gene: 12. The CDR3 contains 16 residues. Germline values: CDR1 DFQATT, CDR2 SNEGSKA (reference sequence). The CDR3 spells CSASGDRGLRGTEAFF. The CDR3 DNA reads TGCAGTGCAAGTGGGGACAGGGGGCTTAGGGGCACTGAAGCTTTCTTT.

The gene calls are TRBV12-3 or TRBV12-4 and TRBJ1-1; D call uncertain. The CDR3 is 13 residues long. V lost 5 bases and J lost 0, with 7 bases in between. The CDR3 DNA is TGTGCCAGCAGTGTCCAGATGAACACTGAAGCTTTCTTT. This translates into CASSVQMNTEAFF.

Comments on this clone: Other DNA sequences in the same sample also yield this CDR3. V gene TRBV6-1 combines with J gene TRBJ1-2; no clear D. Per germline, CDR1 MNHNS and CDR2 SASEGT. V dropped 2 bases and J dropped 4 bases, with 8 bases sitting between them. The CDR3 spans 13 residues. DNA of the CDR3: TGTGCCAGCAGTGAAACGGGAAGCTATGGCTACACCTTC. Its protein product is CASSETGSYGYTF.

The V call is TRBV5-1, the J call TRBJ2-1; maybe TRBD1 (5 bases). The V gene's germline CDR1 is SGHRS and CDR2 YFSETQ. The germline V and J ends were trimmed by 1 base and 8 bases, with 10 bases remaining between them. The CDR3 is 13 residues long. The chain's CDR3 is CASSLQGLYEQFF. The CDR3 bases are TGCGCCAGCAGCTTGCAGGGCCTATATGAGCAGTTCTTC.

CDR3 nucleotide sequence: TGTGCCAGCAGTTCAGACGGGACAGCGGTACAGTCCTATAATTCACCCCTCCACTTT. It codes for CASSSDGTAVQSYNSPLHF. The rearrangement joins TRBV11-2 to TRBJ1-6; 7 bases are a match to TRBD1. J lost 1 base, V lost 6 bases, and 15 bases had no gene match. Per the germline V gene, CDR1 is SGHAT and CDR2 is FQNNGV. The CDR3 runs 19 residues.

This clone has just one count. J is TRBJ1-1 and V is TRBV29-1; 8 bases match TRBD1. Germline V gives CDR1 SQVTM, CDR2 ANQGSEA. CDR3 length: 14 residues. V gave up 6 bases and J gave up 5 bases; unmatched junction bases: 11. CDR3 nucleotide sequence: TGCAGCGTCCACGGGACAGGTCTGGATACTGAAGCTTTCTTT. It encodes CSVHGTGLDTEAFF.